This T cell receptor (beta chain) was identified in a study of blood T cell repertoires in COVID-19 (dated by TCRdb to 2020 to 2021). For the wider study: Collaborator samples came from the United States, Italy and Spain and covered acute and convalescent phases of COVID-19. A freely available public database, intended as a resource for researchers studying the immune response to SARS-CoV-2, is where the repertoires were released. Where available, HLA class I and class II types were obtained from metadata supplied by the sample provider rather than from assay-based typing. Sample metadata almost always included a de-identified subject ID, COVID-19 status, age in years and sex. Subjects who had been exposed to COVID-19, were actively infected with it, or had recovered from it provided the deeply sampled blood TCRbeta repertoires that made up the dataset. The material from the prospective study consisted of cDNA or gDNA derived from T cells, B-cell-depleted T cells, or PBMCs. Samples came from the ongoing ImmuneRACE study (first 160 participants) plus 1,254 subjects from 6 global collaborators.

Note on this clone: This receptor's antigen is unknown. One base away there is no much larger clone; base qualities are not given.

Spanning cysteine to phenylalanine, the CDR3 consists of 16 amino acids. Just the 48-base CDR3 DNA is kept, in frame starting at base 1. V and J are trimmed by 6 bases and 6 bases, and the gene matches miss 14 bases of the junction. CDR1 and CDR2, per the germline V gene (reference sequence), are MNHEY and SMNVEV. Whole blood was collected in K2EDTA tubes by collaborating institutions according to the institutions' own protocols. For TCRbeta analysis, collaborator samples were shipped as frozen whole blood, as isolated PBMCs, or as DNA extracted from either sample type. General findings and caveats noted by the study authors: The quantity of clinical and demographic metadata differed by source and by participant and was supplied without curation.

The immunoSEQ Assay, a bias-controlled multiplex PCR, was used to amplify TCRbeta CDR3 regions from genomic DNA. Regarding the original processing steps: The number of nucleated cells in each sample was estimated from the amplification of reference gene primers within the assay. To quantify the absolute abundance of each unique TCRbeta CDR3 rearrangement, sequence reads were collapsed and filtered. Productive Simpson clonality was computed per sample as the square root of Simpson's diversity index over productive rearrangements. TCRdb obtained this table from immuneACCESS and retained in-frame rearrangements with V and J assigned. These tables miss some clones; where compared with another copy, unresolved V genes account for less than half of the shortfall, and the remainder is unexplained. That table furnishes V, J and clone size, whereas the DNA furnished D and trimming. The sample records a few hundred thousand clones, approximately 88% of which are singletons. The top ten constitute about 8.5% of the sample.

Sequences were obtained from peripheral blood. The chain links TRBV27 with TRBJ1-5; 7 of the junction bases match TRBD1. The TCR sequence derives from a man younger than 30 with active or convalescent COVID-19. The sequence in DNA is TGTGCCAGCAGACCTGACAGGGACAGTTCCAGTCAGCCCCAGCATTTT. Its protein is CASRPDRDSSSQPQHF.